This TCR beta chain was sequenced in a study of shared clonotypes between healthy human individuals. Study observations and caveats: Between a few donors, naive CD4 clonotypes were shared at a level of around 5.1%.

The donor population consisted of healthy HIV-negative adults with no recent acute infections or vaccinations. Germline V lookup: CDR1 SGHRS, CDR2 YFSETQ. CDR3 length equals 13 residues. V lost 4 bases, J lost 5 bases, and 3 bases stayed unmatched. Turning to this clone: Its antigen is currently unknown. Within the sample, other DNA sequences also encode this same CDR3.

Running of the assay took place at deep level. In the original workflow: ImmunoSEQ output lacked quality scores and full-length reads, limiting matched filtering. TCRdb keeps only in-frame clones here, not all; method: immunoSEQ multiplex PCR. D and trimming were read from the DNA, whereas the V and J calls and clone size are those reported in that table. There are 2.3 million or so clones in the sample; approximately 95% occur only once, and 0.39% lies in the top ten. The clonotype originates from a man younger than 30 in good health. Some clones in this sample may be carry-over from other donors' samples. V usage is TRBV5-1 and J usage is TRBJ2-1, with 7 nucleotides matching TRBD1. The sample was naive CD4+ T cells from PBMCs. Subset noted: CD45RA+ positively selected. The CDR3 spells CASSPGQNNEQFF. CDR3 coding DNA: TGCGCCAGCAGCCCGGGACAGAACAATGAGCAGTTCTTC.